The clone carrying this TCR beta chain has only a few counts. Its cognate antigen is unknown. This specimen comes from a study of regulatory T cells in long-lasting Graves disease. HTBI primers from iRepertoire and Arm-PCR of CDR3 regions yielded the TCR beta libraries. In TCRdb, the multiplex PCR reads were re-called with MiXCR into one record per CDR3 protein. The table shows 350,000 to 450,000 distinct CDR3 sequences, with about 20% occurring only once. Time point noted: persistent/refractory GD, antithyroid drugs over 5 years with positive TRAb. The authors made the TCR library using RNA they extracted from PBMCs. Trimming cost V 5 bases and J 2 bases; bases outside gene matches: 8. This CDR3 spans 16 amino acids. The germline gives CDR1 SGHRS, CDR2 YFSETQ. Study findings and constraints: Newly diagnosed patients had higher TCR diversity than persistent Graves' patients did. Newly diagnosed disease favored TRBV20-1 and TRBJ2-1 over persistent disease.

The receptor's source is a female donor with Graves disease. The sample consisted of peripheral blood mononuclear cells (PBMCs), taken when the disease was refractory, from a patient treated with antithyroid drugs. This chain links TRBV5-1 with TRBJ2-5; 11 bases are a match to TRBD2. CDR3 amino acids: CASRKLAGGGQETQYF. DNA for the CDR3: TGCGCCAGCAGAAAGCTAGCGGGAGGAGGGCAAGAGACCCAGTACTTC.